Listed below are T cell receptor beta chains from one sample, sequenced in a study of blood T cell repertoires in COVID-19. Some clones are missing from TCRdb's copy, which holds only in-frame ones; the method was immunoSEQ multiplex PCR. The repertoire holds about 410,000 clones, with about 90% as singletons. Sequencing input: PBMCs or T cells enriched from blood (not recorded which). The receptors come from a woman aged 30 to 39 who had recovered from COVID-19. CDR3s include the opening cysteine and the closing phenylalanine or tryptophan. A D gene is named only where the DNA matches it firmly. For some rows the clone size is stated as once, few or many, or as a class when expanded; others skip it.

>.|.|TRBJ2-5|TRBV24-1
TGTGCCACCAGTGCCCAGGGGGAGACCCAGTACTTC
CATSAQGETQYF
>.|.|TRBJ1-5|TRBV6-5
TGTGCCACCATCACAGGGATCTATAGCAATCAGCCCCAGCATTTT
CATITGIYSNQPQHF
>TRBD1|.|TRBJ2-7|TRBV30
TGTGCCTGGCAGACAGGGGGCGTCGACGAGCAGTACTTC
CAWQTGGVDEQYF
>.|once|TRBJ2-7|TRBV6-5
TGTGCCAGCACGGGATCCTACGAGCAGTACTTC
CASTGSYEQYF
>TRBD2|once|TRBJ2-7|TRBV11-1
TGTGCCAGCAGCTTATTTCCGGGAGGTTCCGAGCAGTACTTC
CASSLFPGGSEQYF
>TRBD1|.|TRBJ1-6|TRBV30
TGTGCCTGGAGTATGGACAGGGGAGCTAATTCACCCCTCCACTTT
CAWSMDRGANSPLHF
>.|.|TRBJ1-2|TRBV29-1
TGCAGCGCGACCTTAGACAATAGCTATGGCTACACCTTC
CSATLDNSYGYTF
>.|.|TRBJ2-7|TRBV7-9
TGTGCCAGCAGCTCCGAAGGGAGATCCGAGCAGTACTTC
CASSSEGRSEQYF
>TRBD1|.|TRBJ1-6|TRBV5-1
TGCGCCAGCAGCTCCGACAGGGGGTGGGGTAATTCACCCCTCCACTTT
CASSSDRGWGNSPLHF
>.|.|TRBJ1-2|TRBV11-2
TGTGCCAGCAGCTACCAGACAGCTTCCAGTGGCTACACCTTC
CASSYQTASSGYTF
>TRBD1|.|TRBJ1-1|TRBV18
TGTGCCAGCTCACTACTCGAGACAGGGATGAACACTGAAGCTTTCTTT
CASSLLETGMNTEAFF
>TRBD2|.|TRBJ2-1|TRBV4-1
TGCGCCAGCCACGCTAGCGGGAGGGCCGAGGAGCAGTTCTTC
CASHASGRAEEQFF
>TRBD1|.|TRBJ1-1|TRBV27
TGTGCCAGCAGTTGGACAGGGGGCACGGGAAACACTGAAGCTTTCTTT
CASSWTGGTGNTEAFF
>TRBD2|.|TRBJ2-1|TRBV5-4
TGTGCCAGCAGCTTTAGCGGGGGGGCCCGTAGTGGTATGTGGTTCTTC
CASSFSGGARSGMWFF
>.|.|TRBJ1-4|TRBV9
TGTGCCAGCAGCGTTCAGGGACAAAATGAAAAACTGTTTTTT
CASSVQGQNEKLFF
>TRBD1|few|TRBJ2-2|TRBV18
TGTGCCAGCTCTCGGACAGGCAGCGGGGAGCTGTTTTTT
CASSRTGSGELFF
>.|.|TRBJ2-1|TRBV28
TGTGCCAGCAGGCTGAGACAGGTCTACAATGAGCAGTTCTTC
CASRLRQVYNEQFF
>.|.|TRBJ1-2|TRBV29-1
TGCAGCGTTGGGAGGGCTTCTAACTATGGCTACACCTTC
CSVGRASNYGYTF
>TRBD2|.|TRBJ2-5|TRBV11-2
TGTGCCAGCAGCCGGGAGGGAGAGACCCAGTACTTC
CASSREGETQYF
>TRBD1|once|TRBJ2-1|TRBV11-2
TGTGCCAGCAGCCCAAGGACAGGGGGCCTCTCCTACAATGAGCAGTTCTTC
CASSPRTGGLSYNEQFF
>.|.|TRBJ1-1|TRBV28
TGTGCCAGCAGTTTAGCCGGTACCAGGGAAGCTTTCTTT
CASSLAGTREAFF
>TRBD2|.|TRBJ2-1|TRBV11-2
TGTGCCAGCAGCGCCCCGGGAGGCCGAGGGGAGCAGTTCTTC
CASSAPGGRGEQFF
>.|.|TRBJ1-6|TRBV9
TGTGCCAGCAGCGTAGGAGGGTCCCAGGAGTCGGCCCTCCACTTT
CASSVGGSQESALHF
>TRBD1|.|TRBJ1-1|TRBV20-1
TGCAGTGCCCCAGGGACAGGGGAAGCTTTCTTT
CSAPGTGEAFF
>TRBD1|.|TRBJ1-5|TRBV7-8
TGTGCCAGCAGCCTTGACAGGGGGGATCAGCCCCAGCATTTT
CASSLDRGDQPQHF
>.|.|TRBJ2-1|TRBV10-2
TGCGCCAGCAGTGAGTTTTCCAGGGTGGCCTACAATGAGCAGTTCTTC
CASSEFSRVAYNEQFF
>.|.|TRBJ1-3|TRBV14
TGTGCCAGCAGCCAAGATCGTCGGAACACCATATATTTT
CASSQDRRNTIYF
>TRBD1|.|TRBJ2-5|TRBV7-3
TGTGCCAGCAGGCCTACCGGGACAGGGGCGCGGGAGCAAGAGACCCAGTACTTC
CASRPTGTGAREQETQYF
>.|.|TRBJ1-1|TRBV6-2/TRBV6-3
TGTGCCAGCAGTTACTTAGGTCCGGGGAATGAAGCTTTCTTT
CASSYLGPGNEAFF
>TRBD1|once|TRBJ2-7|TRBV12-3/TRBV12-4
TGTGCCAGCAGCCCCGACAGGGTTGGCGAGCAGTACTTC
CASSPDRVGEQYF
>TRBD1|.|TRBJ1-1|TRBV5-4
TGTGCCAGCAGCCGACCGACAGGGGCGATGGCTTTCTTT
CASSRPTGAMAFF
>.|once|TRBJ1-3|TRBV10-3
TGTGCCATCAGCGGGACTAACTCTGGAAACACCATATATTTT
CAISGTNSGNTIYF
>TRBD1|.|TRBJ1-2|TRBV27
TGTGCCAGCAGTTTGAACGGACAGGAATCTGGCTACACCTTC
CASSLNGQESGYTF
>.|.|TRBJ2-1|TRBV5-1
TGCGCCAGCAGCTCATTAACAACTGGAGTCAATGAGCAGTTCTTC
CASSSLTTGVNEQFF
>TRBD1|.|TRBJ1-2|TRBV19
TGTGCCAGTAGTATAGATCCCGACAGGGATGGCTACACCTTC
CASSIDPDRDGYTF
>.|.|TRBJ1-2|TRBV6-5
TGTGCCAGCAGTACTCAGACTCATTCTAACTATGGCTACACCTTC
CASSTQTHSNYGYTF
>TRBD2|.|TRBJ2-3|TRBV5-4
TGTGCCAGCAGGCGGACTAGCGGGAGTGGTGGAGATACGCAGTATTTT
CASRRTSGSGGDTQYF
>.|.|TRBJ1-6|TRBV9
TGTGCCAGCAGCGTAGAAGGGGTTTACTCACCCCTCCACTTT
CASSVEGVYSPLHF
>.|.|TRBJ1-4|TRBV20-1
TGCAGTGCTCGGCTATTCGGGACAAACCTTTTT
CSARLFGTNLF